Following are 29 T cell receptor beta chains from one sample sequenced in a study of T-cell reconstitution after alpha-beta-depleted transplantation in children. The library targeted TCRbeta and was prepared with unique molecular identifiers. TCRdb re-derived calls from the PCR reads in MiXCR, one entry per CDR3 protein. The data hold 400,000 to 500,000 distinct CDR3 sequences, with approximately 11% observed a single time. This specimen was PBMCs from the stem cell graft donor, taken from the stem cell graft. The source is a human donor who donated a stem cell graft to a child with acute myeloid leukemia.

This clonotype was seen repeatedly, ten times or more. The rearrangement links TRBV6-1 to TRBJ1-4; no clear D. Germline loops: CDR1 MNHNS, CDR2 SASEGT. The V end was cut by 6 bases, the J end by 1 base, with 9 bases between. The CDR3 covers 14 residues. The CDR3 loop is CASRSTGTNEKLFF. The CDR3 region has the DNA TGTGCCAGCAGATCGACGGGAACTAATGAAAAACTGTTTTTT.

This clonotype was counted only a few times. The chain carries TRBV4-3 and TRBJ1-4; 9 bases fit TRBD1. Germline CDR1 is LGHNA and CDR2 is YSLEER. V gave up 1 base and J gave up 0 bases; unmatched junction bases: 9. The CDR3 runs 19 residues. The CDR3 protein is CASSQGVVGTGPTNEKLFF. Here the CDR3 DNA reads TGCGCCAGCAGCCAAGGAGTTGTCGGGACAGGGCCAACTAATGAAAAACTGTTTTTT.

The CDR3 loop is CASSPRGSASRVNGYTF. Written as DNA, the CDR3 is TGTGCCAGCAGTCCCCGGGGTAGTGCCTCCCGCGTCAATGGCTACACCTTC. The chain couples TRBV27 to TRBJ1-2; D uncertain. Germline CDR1 is MNHEY and CDR2 is SMNVEV (reference sequence). V was cut by 5 bases and J by 6 bases, with 25 bases left in between. The length of the CDR3 is 17 residues.

The chain links TRBV19 to TRBJ2-1; D remains ambiguous. V lost 6 bases and J lost 3, with 9 bases in between. From germline, CDR1 is LNHDA and CDR2 SQIVND (reference sequence). The CDR3 is 13 amino acids. The CDR3 region is CASRSGRYNEQFF. CDR3 coding DNA: TGTGCCAGTAGATCGGGCCGCTACAATGAGCAGTTCTTC.

This chain uses TRBV24-1 with TRBJ2-3, with D possibly being TRBD2 (6 bases). This CDR3 has 16 amino acids. Germline V gene sequence: CDR1 KGHDR, CDR2 SFDVKD. The V and J ends lost 9 bases and 2 bases respectively, with 20 bases between them. CDR3 in amino acids: CATPGEALQHTDTQYF. The CDR3 nucleotides read TGTGCCACCCCGGGGGAGGCCCTCCAACACACAGATACGCAGTATTTT.

There are many counts of this clonotype. This chain joins TRBV5-5 and TRBJ1-2; maybe TRBD1 (5 bases). The CDR3 has 13 residues. Per the germline V gene, CDR1 is SGHKS and CDR2 is YYEKEE (reference sequence). The ends were cut back, 4 bases at V and 2 bases at J, with 9 bases in the middle. The DNA of the CDR3 is TGTGCCAGCAGCCCGACAGAGAACTATGGCTACACCTTC. Translation gives CASSPTENYGYTF. Using reference TRBV5-5 and TRBJ1-2 for the parts outside the CDR3, the full variable domain is DAGVTQSPTHLIKTRGQQVTLRCSPISGHKSVSWYQQVLGQGPQFIFQYYEKEERGRGNFPDRFSARQFPNYSSELNVNALLLGDSALYLCASSPTENYGYTFGSGTRLTVV.

This chain joins TRBV7-9 and TRBJ2-3; TRBD2 might be the D (6 bases). Germline CDR1 and CDR2: SEHNR and FQNEAQ (reference sequence). The CDR3 runs to 14 residues. V lost 6 bases and J lost 3, with 13 bases in between. The CDR3 DNA reads TGTGCCAGCAGAGTTGGAGGGTTGACAGATACGCAGTATTTT. The encoded protein is CASRVGGLTDTQYF.

The chain employs TRBV29-1 and TRBJ2-3; TRBD2 is a possible D gene (6 bases). The CDR3 is made up of 12 amino acids. The V gene lost 7 bases and the J gene lost 6 bases, with 14 bases spanning the gap. In germline, CDR1 is SQVTM, CDR2 ANQGSEA. CDR3 in DNA: TGCAGCGCGTGGGATGGGGGGGATACGCAGTATTTT. Translating it yields CSAWDGGDTQYF.

The chain has TRBV29-1 and TRBJ1-1; 9 nucleotides agree with TRBD1. V was pared by 7 bases and J by 4 bases, with 10 bases of the junction left unmatched. The CDR3 has 14 amino acids. CDR1 is SQVTM and CDR2 is ANQGSEA in the germline V gene. The chain's CDR3 is CSAQGTGLVTEAFF. The DNA for the CDR3 is TGCAGCGCTCAGGGGACAGGGCTAGTCACTGAAGCTTTCTTT.

This clonotype has ten or more counts. The CDR3 spells CASRTGQGTGELFF. The CDR3, as DNA: TGCGCCAGCAGAACGGGACAGGGTACCGGGGAGCTGTTTTTT. This chain links TRBV5-1 with TRBJ2-2, with 9 bases lining up with TRBD1. The CDR3 covers 14 residues. Trimming cost V 5 bases and J 5 bases; bases outside gene matches: 4. Germline assignment: CDR1 SGHRS and CDR2 YFSETQ.

The rearrangement uses TRBV12-3 or TRBV12-4 and TRBJ2-1; D call uncertain. This CDR3 comprises 13 residues. V dropped 3 bases and J dropped 6 bases, with 9 bases sitting between them. CDR3 nucleotides: TGTGCCAGCAGTTTCGGAGCACCCAATGAGCAGTTCTTC. Its protein is CASSFGAPNEQFF.

Only a few counts were recorded for this clonotype. The V and J genes are TRBV5-1 and TRBJ2-1; 7 bases align to TRBD1. The CDR3 has 18 amino acids. Germline CDR1 SGHRS, CDR2 YFSETQ. With 4 bases clipped from V and 2 bases from J, the junction kept 15 bases outside the gene matches. CDR3 residues: CASSLTGIARGPYNEQFF. The CDR3 DNA sequence: TGCGCCAGCAGCCTGACAGGGATAGCCAGGGGCCCCTACAATGAGCAGTTCTTC. The whole variable domain, remainder taken from reference TRBV5-1 and TRBJ2-1, is KAGVTQTPRYLIKTRGQQVTLSCSPISGHRSVSWYQQTPGQGLQFLFEYFSETQRNKGNFPGRFSGRQFSNSRSEMNVSTLELGDSALYLCASSLTGIARGPYNEQFFGPGTRLTVL.

The rearrangement uses TRBV20-1 and TRBJ1-4; 10 bases map to TRBD1. Trimming took 5 bases from V and 8 from J; bases not matched to a gene: 5. CDR3 length equals 13 residues. Germline lookup yields CDR1 DFQATT and CDR2 SNEGSKA (reference sequence). The CDR3 here is CSAAGTGAEKLFF. In DNA form, the CDR3 reads TGCAGTGCTGCCGGGACAGGGGCCGAAAAACTGTTTTTT.

The genes are TRBV5-1 and TRBJ2-4; 7 nucleotides line up with TRBD1. The CDR3 runs 15 residues. CDR1 and CDR2 from the germline V gene are SGHRS and YFSETQ. V was clipped by 6 bases and J by 8 bases; unmatched bases: 14. CDR3 nucleotide sequence: TGCGCCAGCACCACAGGGGCTTCCACTCTGGACATTCAGTACTTC. Translated: CASTTGASTLDIQYF.

This clonotype has ten or more counts. The chain carries TRBV5-1 and TRBJ2-3; 7 bases are a match to TRBD1. The CDR3 runs 14 residues. The J segment lost 2 bases and the V segment lost 4 bases, leaving 4 bases of the junction unmatched. Germline V gene data show CDR1 as SGHRS and CDR2 as YFSETQ. CDR3 region: CASSEGQFTDTQYF. CDR3 coding DNA: TGCGCCAGCAGCGAGGGACAGTTCACAGATACGCAGTATTTT.

The gene calls are TRBV5-1 and TRBJ1-1; D may be TRBD1 (5 bases). Germline V gene lookup returns CDR1 SGHRS and CDR2 YFSETQ. Trimming took 0 bases from V and 6 from J, leaving 15 bases between them. The CDR3 length is 15 residues. The CDR3 region has the DNA TGCGCCAGCAGCTTGGGACGGGACGCGGGCGCTGAAGCTTTCTTT. It codes for CASSLGRDAGAEAFF. Variable domain in full (rest from reference TRBV5-1 and TRBJ1-1): KAGVTQTPRYLIKTRGQQVTLSCSPISGHRSVSWYQQTPGQGLQFLFEYFSETQRNKGNFPGRFSGRQFSNSRSEMNVSTLELGDSALYLCASSLGRDAGAEAFFGQGTRLTVV.

V and J are TRBV9 and TRBJ1-2; D unclear. Germline CDR1 and CDR2: SGDLS and YYNGEE. Trimming took 0 bases from V and 7 from J, leaving 7 bases between them. The CDR3 consists of 12 residues. CDR3: CASSVVGRGYTF. The DNA for the CDR3 is TGTGCCAGCAGCGTAGTGGGTCGTGGCTACACCTTC.

This clonotype was seen ten or more times. The chain carries TRBV9 and TRBJ2-1; 7 bases agree with TRBD1. V lost 4 bases to trimming and J lost 5 bases; unmatched junction nucleotides: 12. This CDR3 region has 16 residues. Per germline, CDR1 SGDLS and CDR2 YYNGEE. The CDR3 sequence is CASSNGAGGINNEQFF. CDR3 sequence (DNA): TGTGCCAGCAGCAATGGGGCAGGGGGAATCAACAATGAGCAGTTCTTC. The full variable domain, rest sourced from reference TRBV9 and TRBJ2-1, is DSGVTQTPKHLITATGQRVTLRCSPRSGDLSVYWYQQSLDQGLQFLIQYYNGEERAKGNILERFSAQQFPDLHSELNLSSLELGDSALYFCASSNGAGGINNEQFFGPGTRLTVL.

The V gene is TRBV29-1, the J gene TRBJ2-4; D gene uncertain. The CDR3 contains 13 residues. Germline V gene data show CDR1 as SQVTM and CDR2 as ANQGSEA. The V end was cut by 3 bases, the J end by 4 bases, with 10 bases between. The CDR3, as DNA: TGCAGCGTTGAGGCGACCACAAAAAACATTCAGTACTTC. Its translation is CSVEATTKNIQYF.

This clonotype turned up a few times. The genes are TRBV6-4 and TRBJ2-1; 8 bases are a match to TRBD2. Trimming removed 5 bases from V and 3 bases from J; junction bases left unmatched: 6. This CDR3 spans 15 amino acids. From germline, CDR1 is MRHNA and CDR2 SNTAGT. The CDR3 nucleotides are TGTGCCAGCAGTACTAGCGGAGAGGGCTACAATGAGCAGTTCTTC. Its translation: CASSTSGEGYNEQFF.

This clonotype was counted ten times or more. The CDR3 is CASRGEETQYF. The CDR3 bases are TGTGCCAGCAGGGGGGAAGAGACCCAGTACTTC. The chain combines TRBV2 with TRBJ2-5; D possibly matches TRBD1 or TRBD2 (5 bases each). With 6 bases removed from V and 3 bases from J, the gap between germline ends came to 5 bases. Germline V gene data show CDR1 as SNHLY and CDR2 as FYNNEI. The CDR3 consists of 11 residues.

This clonotype was detected many times. This rearrangement joins TRBV20-1 to TRBJ1-3; no firm D call. The CDR3 has 15 residues. V shed 0 bases and J shed 0 bases, with 9 bases lying between them. Germline CDR1 is DFQATT and CDR2 is SNEGSKA (reference sequence). CDR3 in amino acids: CSARDQDHSGNTIYF. DNA of the CDR3: TGCAGTGCTAGAGACCAGGACCACTCTGGAAACACCATATATTTT.

This clonotype was observed a handful of times. The chain is built from TRBV9 and TRBJ2-6; D gene unclear. The CDR3 runs to 14 residues. Germline CDR1 reads SGDLS; CDR2 reads YYNGEE. Deletions cut 0 bases from V and 0 bases from J, with 1 base between. DNA of the CDR3: TGTGCCAGCAGCGTAGCCTCTGGGGCCAACGTCCTGACTTTC. It yields the protein CASSVASGANVLTF.

A few counts support this clonotype. The chain employs TRBV6-5 and TRBJ1-2; D not certain. Trimming took off 0 bases at V and 2 bases at J, with 10 bases between the two ends. The CDR3 sequence is 15 residues long. Germline values: CDR1 MNHEY, CDR2 SVGAGI. This CDR3 is CASSYSIRENYGYTF. CDR3 in DNA: TGTGCCAGCAGTTACTCGATCCGGGAGAACTATGGCTACACCTTC.

There are a few counts of this clonotype. The chain employs TRBV29-1 and TRBJ1-1, with D possibly being TRBD1 (5 bases). CDR1 and CDR2 from the germline V gene are SQVTM and ANQGSEA. There are 13 residues in the CDR3. The ends were cut back, 5 bases at V and 5 bases at J, with 15 bases in the middle. The CDR3 nucleotides read TGCAGCGTTTCTGTGGGTGGGGGGACTGAAGCTTTCTTT. It codes for CSVSVGGGTEAFF.

This clonotype was counted many times. V usage is TRBV5-1 and J usage is TRBJ2-1; D remains ambiguous. Germline CDR1 reads SGHRS; CDR2 reads YFSETQ. This CDR3 has 14 amino acids. V lost 0 bases, J lost 4 bases, and 8 bases lay in between. CDR3 nucleotide sequence: TGCGCCAGCAGCTTGGATGGCTGGTACAATGAGCAGTTCTTC. Translating it yields CASSLDGWYNEQFF.

V is TRBV5-1 and J is TRBJ2-3; D gene unclear. The CDR3 totals 16 residues. V lost 8 bases, J lost 3 bases, and 22 bases lay in between. Germline assignment: CDR1 SGHRS and CDR2 YFSETQ. CDR3 residues: CASTNRLLSKTDTQYF. The CDR3 coding sequence is TGCGCCAGTACCAACCGTCTCCTGAGTAAGACAGATACGCAGTATTTT.

This clonotype has just a few counts. The chain employs TRBV19 and TRBJ2-2; 7 bases map to TRBD2. In germline, CDR1 is LNHDA, CDR2 SQIVND (reference sequence). With V trimmed by 7 bases and J by 3 bases, 11 bases remained unmatched. The length of the CDR3 is 16 residues. The CDR3 spells CASTDFRGGYTGELFF. CDR3 in DNA: TGTGCCAGTACCGATTTTCGCGGGGGTTACACCGGGGAGCTGTTTTTT.

The chain is built from TRBV4-2 and TRBJ2-1, with 16 bases aligning to TRBD2. The V gene's germline CDR1 is LGHNA and CDR2 YNFKEQ. With V trimmed by 0 bases and J by 10 bases, 18 bases remained unmatched. The CDR3 is 21 residues long. The CDR3 protein is CASSQDWPAGTSGGAGGEQFF. The DNA of the CDR3 is TGTGCCAGCAGCCAAGATTGGCCAGCCGGGACTAGCGGGGGGGCCGGGGGGGAGCAGTTCTTC.